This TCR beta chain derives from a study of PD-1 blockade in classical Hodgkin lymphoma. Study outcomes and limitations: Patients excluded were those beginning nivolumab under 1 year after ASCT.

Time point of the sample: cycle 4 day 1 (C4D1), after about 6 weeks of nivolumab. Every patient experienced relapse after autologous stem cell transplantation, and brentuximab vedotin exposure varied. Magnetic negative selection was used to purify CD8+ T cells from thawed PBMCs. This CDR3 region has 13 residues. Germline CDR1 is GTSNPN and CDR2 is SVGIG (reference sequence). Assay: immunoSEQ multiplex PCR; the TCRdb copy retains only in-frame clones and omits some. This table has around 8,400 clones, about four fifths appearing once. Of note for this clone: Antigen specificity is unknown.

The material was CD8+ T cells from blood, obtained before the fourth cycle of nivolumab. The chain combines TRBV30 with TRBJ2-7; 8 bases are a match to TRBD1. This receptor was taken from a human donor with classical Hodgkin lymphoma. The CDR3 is CAQSAGTGYEQYF. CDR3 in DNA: TGTGCTCAAAGTGCGGGGACAGGCTACGAGCAGTACTTC.